This T cell receptor (beta chain) was obtained from a study of shared T cell receptors in the human thymus. The method was immunoSEQ multiplex PCR; TCRdb's version includes in-frame clones alone and lacks a portion of them. The repertoire consists of around 340,000 clones, with about 95% occurring once and the leading ten covering approximately 0.02%. The germline V gene encodes CDR1 LGHNA and CDR2 YSLEER. V lost 0 bases and J lost 9, with 6 bases in between. The CDR3 has 12 amino acids. This receptor was taken from a human donor. The sequenced material came from thymocytes. V gene TRBV4-3 combines with J gene TRBJ2-1; TRBD2 might be the D (5 bases). CDR3 nucleotide sequence: TGCGCCAGCAGCCAAGAGGGAGTTGAGCAGTTCTTC. The encoded protein is CASSQEGVEQFF.